Listed here are 13 T cell receptor beta chains from one sample, sequenced in a study of a mutant IDH1 vaccine in newly diagnosed glioma. Time point given: week 5, during vaccination. Vaccination comprised doses that each held 300 ug of mutant IDH1 20-mer peptide, plus topical imiquimod. For these TCRs, the target antigens are not known. The repertoire was sequenced with immunoSEQ multiplex PCR; TCRdb's copy has only in-frame clones and lacks some. The sample includes 30,000 to 40,000 clones, 55% to 60% of them seen just once. This specimen was PBMCs, taken from a glioma patient whose treatment included an IDH1 peptide vaccine. The receptors stem from a woman between 18 and 29 years old with glioma.

The chain has TRBV29-1 and TRBJ2-2; D is ambiguous. V lost 7 bases, J lost 6 bases, and 9 bases lay in between. The CDR3 is made up of 11 amino acids. CDR1 and CDR2 from the germline V gene are SQVTM and ANQGSEA. CDR3 protein: CSALSPGELFF. The DNA for the CDR3 is TGCAGCGCCCTGTCCCCCGGGGAGCTGTTTTTT.

V usage is TRBV21-1 and J usage is TRBJ1-4. TRBV21-1 is designated a pseudogene. The CDR3 runs 16 residues. The CDR3 DNA sequence: TGTGCCAGCAGCACACCCCATGAGAAGTTTGTTGAAAAACTGTTTTTT. Encoded protein: CASSTPHEKFVEKLFF.

The chain employs TRBV7-9 and TRBJ2-7, with D hard to call. From germline, CDR1 is SEHNR and CDR2 FQNEAQ (reference sequence). V dropped 1 base and J dropped 2 bases, with 9 bases sitting between them. The length of the CDR3 is 14 residues. CDR3 DNA: TGTGCCAGCAGCTTAGTGGGCCGAACCTACGAGCAGTACTTC. It specifies CASSLVGRTYEQYF. The full variable domain, with the rest looked up from reference TRBV7-9 and TRBJ2-7, is DTGVSQNPRHKITKRGQNVTFRCDPISEHNRLYWYRQTLGQGPEFLTYFQNEAQLEKSRLLSDRFSAERPKGSFSTLEIQRTEQGDSAMYLCASSLVGRTYEQYFGPGTRLTVT.

The chain has TRBV5-1 and TRBJ2-3, with no clear D. The V end lost 0 bases, the J end lost 5 bases, and 10 bases lay between the germline ends. Germline V CDR1 and CDR2: SGHRS, YFSETQ. The CDR3 loop spans 14 amino acids. The CDR3 coding sequence is TGCGCCAGCAGCTTGGGGGCGATGGGAGATACGCAGTATTTT. This encodes CASSLGAMGDTQYF.

The chain uses TRBV6-5 and TRBJ1-6, with 8 bases lining up with TRBD1. Germline loops: CDR1 MNHEY, CDR2 SVGAGI. J lost 7 bases, V lost 5 bases, and 7 bases had no gene match. This CDR3 spans 15 amino acids. CDR3 coding DNA: TGTGCCAGCAGTCCTTGGACAGGGCAGAATTCACCCCTCCACTTT. Translation gives CASSPWTGQNSPLHF.

The J gene is TRBJ1-1, the V gene TRBV11-3; a possible D gene is TRBD1 (5 bases). V was clipped by 0 bases and J by 5 bases, with 19 bases between them. Germline assignment: CDR1 SGHNT and CDR2 YENEEA. There are 17 residues in the CDR3. The CDR3 sequence is CASSLDTVWRGVTEAFF. The CDR3 nucleotides read TGTGCCAGCAGCTTAGATACGGTGTGGAGAGGGGTAACTGAAGCTTTCTTT. The whole variable domain, filled in from reference TRBV11-3 and TRBJ1-1, reads EAGVVQSPRYKIIEKKQPVAFWCNPISGHNTLYWYLQNLGQGPELLIRYENEEAVDDSQLPKDRFSAERLKGVDSTLKIQPAELGDSAVYLCASSLDTVWRGVTEAFFGQGTRLTVV.

This chain links TRBV7-2 with TRBJ1-4, with no clear D. This CDR3 has 15 amino acids. Trimming pared 1 base from V and 8 bases from J, leaving 14 bases between. Germline loops: CDR1 SGHTA, CDR2 FQGNSA. The CDR3 loop reads CASSLVFTPSEKLFF. In DNA, the CDR3 is TGTGCCAGCAGCTTAGTATTCACCCCCTCCGAAAAACTGTTTTTT.

This chain links TRBV25-1 with TRBJ2-5; the D is unclear. From germline, CDR1 is MGHDK and CDR2 SYGVNS. CDR3 length: 11 residues. V lost 4 bases, J lost 5 bases, and 5 bases lay in between. The CDR3 region is CASSGVETQYF. As DNA, the CDR3 is TGTGCCAGCAGTGGGGTGGAGACCCAGTACTTC.

This clone was seen a single time. The V and J genes are TRBV28 and TRBJ2-5, with 7 positions matching TRBD1. This CDR3 is 14 amino acids long. With V trimmed by 5 bases and J by 5 bases, 8 bases remained unmatched. CDR1 is MDHEN, CDR2 SYDVKM, per germline. This chain's CDR3 is CASSMRTGGETQYF. Written as DNA, the CDR3 is TGTGCCAGCAGTATGCGGACAGGCGGGGAGACCCAGTACTTC.

This clone was detected only a few times. The chain couples TRBV6-1 to TRBJ1-5; TRBD1 aligns across 7 bases. V dropped 4 bases and J dropped 1; count of bases not matched to a gene: 19. Germline CDR1 is MNHNS and CDR2 is SASEGT. This CDR3 has 20 amino acids. For the CDR3, the DNA is TGTGCCAGCAGTGTCAGATCGAGGAAGACAGGGTTTTCGAGCAATCAGCCCCAGCATTTT. Amino acid sequence: CASSVRSRKTGFSSNQPQHF.

The rearrangement uses TRBV27 and TRBJ2-3; no definite D call. Looked up from germline, CDR1 is MNHEY and CDR2 is SMNVEV (reference sequence). The CDR3 totals 16 residues. V was trimmed by 4 bases and J by 14 bases, leaving 28 bases between them. CDR3 loop: CASSSYSNLLGSLWYF. CDR3 sequence (DNA): TGTGCCAGCAGTTCATATTCCAATCTCCTTGGTTCATTATGGTATTTT.

About this clone itself: Other nucleotide sequences from this sample produce the same CDR3. V usage is TRBV27 and J usage is TRBJ2-7; TRBD1 might be the D (6 bases). The CDR3 runs to 13 residues. Trimming removed 3 bases from V and 2 bases from J, with 8 bases in between. Germline CDR1 is MNHEY and CDR2 is SMNVEV (reference sequence). The CDR3 sequence: CASSLNRAYEQYF. The CDR3 coding sequence is TGTGCCAGCAGTTTGAACAGGGCCTACGAGCAGTACTTC.

The V and J genes are TRBV4-3 and TRBJ2-6, with D unclear. Germline V CDR1 and CDR2: LGHNA, YSLEER. This CDR3 is 17 amino acids long. Trimming left V 4 bases short and J 0 bases short, with 13 bases between. The CDR3 reads CASSPVVGLSGANVLTF. The CDR3 nucleotides read TGCGCCAGCAGCCCAGTCGTGGGTCTCTCTGGGGCCAACGTCCTGACTTTC.